This paragraph covers one T cell receptor (beta chain) sequence. The sample originates from a study of response to subunit inactivated influenza vaccine. Germline lookup yields CDR1 SGHVS and CDR2 FQNEAQ. V was trimmed by 3 bases and J by 5 bases, leaving 16 bases between them. The CDR3 is 15 amino acids. Each CDR3 protein gets one entry after TCRdb re-called the RT-PCR reads with MiXCR. The sample carries about 570,000 distinct CDR3 sequences, over 9% recorded once. These data are also associated with another study on T cells expressing NK-cell markers. That paper notes: A 5'RACE template switching approach incorporating UMIs was used to make TCR beta cDNA.

Here the sequenced sample was PBMCs from blood, taken on the day of vaccination. The rearrangement uses TRBV7-8 and TRBJ2-5; TRBD2 might be the D (5 bases). The clonotype was recovered from a man between 45 and 60 years old who received an inactivated influenza vaccine. As DNA, the CDR3 is TGTGCCAGCAGCTTCTCCGGACTCCCCCGGGAGACCCAGTACTTC. Translated, it gives CASSFSGLPRETQYF.